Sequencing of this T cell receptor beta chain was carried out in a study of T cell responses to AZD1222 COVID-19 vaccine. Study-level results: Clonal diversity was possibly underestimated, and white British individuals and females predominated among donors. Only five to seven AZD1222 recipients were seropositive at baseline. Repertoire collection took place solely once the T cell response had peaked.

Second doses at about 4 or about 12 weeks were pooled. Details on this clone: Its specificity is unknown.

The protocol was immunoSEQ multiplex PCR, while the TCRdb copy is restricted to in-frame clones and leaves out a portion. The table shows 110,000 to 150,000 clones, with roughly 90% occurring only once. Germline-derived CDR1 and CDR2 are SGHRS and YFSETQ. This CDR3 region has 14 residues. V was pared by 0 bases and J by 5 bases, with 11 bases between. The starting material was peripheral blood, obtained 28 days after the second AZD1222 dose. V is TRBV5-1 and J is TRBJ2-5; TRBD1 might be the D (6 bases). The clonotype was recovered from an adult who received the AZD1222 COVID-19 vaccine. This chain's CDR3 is CASSLDRVRETQYF. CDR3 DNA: TGCGCCAGCAGCTTGGACAGGGTTAGGGAGACCCAGTACTTC.